Listed below are T cell receptor beta chains from one sample, sequenced in a study of tumor-infiltrating lymphocytes in primary liver carcinoma. A single record per CDR3 protein comes from TCRdb applying MiXCR to the multiplex PCR reads. Of 95,000 to 100,000 distinct CDR3 sequences in the sample, around 66% were seen once. Material for sequencing was liver tumor tissue from sampling region 2. Source of these receptors: a woman in her sixties or seventies with primary liver carcinoma and hepatitis B virus infection. Both conserved end residues are part of each CDR3.

J: TRBJ2-5
V: TRBV5-1
CDR3: CASNLVRRQETQYF

J: TRBJ2-3
V: TRBV29-1
CDR3: CSVGDLTSGLSTDTQYF

J: TRBJ2-3
V: TRBV7-8
CDR3: CASGLAGTGSIDTQYF

J: TRBJ1-4
V: TRBV4-1
CDR3: CASSQEVPSNEKLFF

J: TRBJ1-5
V: TRBV20-1
CDR3: CSARRTGRNQPQHF

J: TRBJ2-7
V: TRBV11-2
CDR3: CVSRLGDHEQYF

J: TRBJ2-4
V: TRBV24-1
CDR3: CATSDSQIAKNIQYF

J: TRBJ2-7
V: TRBV11-2
CDR3: CASSPPPVASEQYF

J: TRBJ2-7
V: TRBV6-5
CDR3: CASSYSVQDYEQYF

J: TRBJ1-2
V: TRBV6-2/TRBV6-3
CDR3: CTSSETGEHGYTF

J: TRBJ2-3
V: TRBV2
CDR3: CASSGSIGTDTQYF

J: TRBJ2-2
V: TRBV5-1
CDR3: CASSLGGSGTVELFF

J: TRBJ2-3
V: TRBV11-1
CDR3: CTSSRSSGLTDTQYF

J: TRBJ2-7
V: TRBV4-2
CDR3: CASSLVMTSGKPYDQYF

J: TRBJ2-3
V: TRBV30
CDR3: CAWSGLGDTQYF

J: TRBJ2-5
V: TRBV5-5
CDR3: CASNPPRTGPETQYF

J: TRBJ1-5
V: TRBV6-5
CDR3: CASSYTGLGQTQHF

J: TRBJ2-2
V: TRBV11-3
CDR3: CACSPGLAGGNTWGLFF

J: TRBJ2-3
V: TRBV28
CDR3: CASSLGLQVASTVTQYF

J: TRBJ2-5
V: TRBV11-2
CDR3: CASSVTSGFQETQYF

J: TRBJ1-5
V: TRBV12-3/TRBV12-4
CDR3: CASSLGFNQPQHF

J: TRBJ2-7
V: TRBV11-2
CDR3: CASTTPGREAGGEQYF

J: TRBJ2-2
V: TRBV29-1
CDR3: CNSRTGETGELFF

J: TRBJ2-7
V: TRBV11-2
CDR3: CASSPWTSGKYEQCF

J: TRBJ1-5
V: TRBV12-3/TRBV12-4
CDR3: CASNLLRQPQHF

J: TRBJ2-1
V: TRBV12-3/TRBV12-4
CDR3: CVSSGGTSGRASYNERFF

J: TRBJ2-3
V: TRBV11-3
CDR3: CASSRWVAGEDSTDTQYF

J: TRBJ2-6
V: TRBV29-1
CDR3: CSVQRASGASLLTF

J: TRBJ2-5
V: TRBV11-2
CDR3: CTSCLESKGTQYF